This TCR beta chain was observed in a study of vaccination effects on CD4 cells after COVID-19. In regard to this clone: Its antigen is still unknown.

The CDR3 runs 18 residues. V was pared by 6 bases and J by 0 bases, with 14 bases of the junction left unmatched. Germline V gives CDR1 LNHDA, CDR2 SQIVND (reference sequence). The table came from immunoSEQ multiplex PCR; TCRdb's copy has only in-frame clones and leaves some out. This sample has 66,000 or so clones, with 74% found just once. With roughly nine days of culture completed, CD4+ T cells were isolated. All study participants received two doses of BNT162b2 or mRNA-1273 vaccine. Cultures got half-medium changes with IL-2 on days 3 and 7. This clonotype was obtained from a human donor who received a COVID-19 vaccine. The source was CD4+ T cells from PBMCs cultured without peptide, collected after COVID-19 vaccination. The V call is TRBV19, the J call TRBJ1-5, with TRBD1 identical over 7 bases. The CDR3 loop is CASREAQGRYYSNQPQHF. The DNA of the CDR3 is TGTGCCAGTAGAGAAGCACAGGGGCGATATTATAGCAATCAGCCCCAGCATTTT.